The 2 T cell receptor beta chains reported below all come from one sample, sequenced in a study of blood T cell repertoires in COVID-19. Clones were read by immunoSEQ multiplex PCR, and TCRdb kept only the in-frame ones, dropping some. This sample has roughly 300,000 clones, with around 82% found just once. The sequenced sample consisted of peripheral blood. Receptors originate from a woman in her forties or fifties with acute or convalescent COVID-19.

The genes are TRBV5-6 and TRBJ1-2; TRBD1 matches at 7 bases. Germline V CDR1 and CDR2: SGHDT, YYEEEE. The CDR3 runs 13 residues. Trimming at V came to 4 bases and at J to 7 bases, leaving 7 bases not matched to a gene. This chain's CDR3 is CASSPGQVFGYTF. CDR3 nucleotides: TGTGCCAGCAGCCCCGGACAGGTCTTTGGCTACACCTTC. The complete variable domain, with remaining parts taken from reference TRBV5-6 and TRBJ1-2, reads DAGVTQSPTHLIKTRGQQVTLRCSPKSGHDTVSWYQQALGQGPQFIFQYYEEEERQRGNFPDRFSGHQFPNYSSELNVNALLLGDSALYLCASSPGQVFGYTFGSGTRLTVV.

In its sample, this clone was seen many times. The chain recombines TRBV2 with TRBJ1-5, with 7 bases aligning to TRBD1. The germline gives CDR1 SNHLY, CDR2 FYNNEI. This CDR3 region has 14 residues. Unmatched junction bases numbered 5, after V lost 5 bases and J lost 4 bases. The CDR3 loop reads CASSRQGGNQPQHF. In nucleotides, the CDR3 is TGTGCCAGCAGTCGACAGGGTGGTAATCAGCCCCAGCATTTT.